The clone carrying this T cell receptor (beta chain) was seen more than once but under ten times. Antigen unknown. V lost 7 bases, J lost 0 bases, and 11 bases stayed unmatched. The germline CDR1 and CDR2 sequences are MNHNS and SASEGT. The CDR3 loop spans 17 amino acids. TCRdb reanalysed the reads using MiXCR and keeps one entry per CDR3 protein. The data show about 570,000 distinct CDR3 sequences, around two fifths seen once. This record belongs to a study of T cell repertoires in cytomegalovirus infection. The wider study: Indicated by public TCR beta signatures were CMV infection and matching HLA type.

Study-level points and caveats: HLA-C-restricted, CMV-specific TCR beta clonotypes were dominant ex vivo.

The sequence came from a human donor in good health (CMV status not recorded). Some clones in this sample may be carry-over from other donors' samples. The sequences come from cultured PBMCs, collected from culture after CMV antigen stimulation. The chain employs TRBV6-1 and TRBJ2-2; 7 nucleotides align to TRBD1. This CDR3 reads CASTVWPQGANTGELFF. The CDR3 DNA is TGTGCCAGCACCGTTTGGCCTCAGGGGGCGAACACCGGGGAGCTGTTTTTT.